The clone carrying this T cell receptor beta chain was seen more than once but under ten times. Its antigen is unidentified. Relative to the germline gene, one junction end is altered; a read error may explain this. The CDR3 spans 14 residues. The germline V gene has CDR1 MNHNS and CDR2 SASEGT. The data derive from a study of response to subunit inactivated influenza vaccine. Study-level results: A suggestion made by the authors is that each seasonal influenza vaccination recruits few new T cells.

TCRdb re-derived calls from the RT-PCR reads in MiXCR, one entry per CDR3 protein. Among hundreds of thousands of distinct CDR3 sequences listed, 14% were seen once. Sample: PBMCs from blood, taken less than 15 days before vaccination. This chain joins TRBV6-1 and TRBJ2-3; D gene unclear. The TCR sequence derives from a man aged 45-65 years who received an inactivated influenza vaccine. The CDR3 region is CASTEGIASDTQYF. The CDR3 DNA is TGTGCCAGCACTGAAGGGATTGCATCGGATACGCAGTATTTT.